Detailed here is one T cell receptor beta chain. What made the TCR beta cDNA was 5'RACE template switching with UMIs. After re-calling the 5' RACE reads, TCRdb lists one entry per CDR3 protein, DNA absent. Its clone listing holds 500,000 to 700,000 distinct CDR3 sequences. This record comes from a study of T cells expressing NK-cell markers. Study background: Beta-chain profiling covered CD3+CD56+NKG2C+, CD3+CD56+NKG2C- and CD3+CD56-NKG2C+ sorted subsets. The authors sequenced eight donors, of whom seven were HCMV-seropositive and one was seronegative.

This TCR derives from a man aged 18 to 30 in good health. Material: blood T cells: a sorted CD56 or NKG2C T cell subset, CD4+ or CD8+ T cells, or bulk PBMC T cells (not recorded which).

Here the CDR3 reads CAISKTREGNEQFF. The rearrangement links TRBV10-3 to TRBJ2-1; the D call of TRBD2 rests on TCRdb alone, since no DNA is present to check it. Germline CDR1 and CDR2: ENHRY and SYGVKD. The CDR3 contains 14 residues.